Presented here are 30 T cell receptor beta chains from one specimen sequenced in a study of spatial heterogeneity in lung cancer. Study results and limitations: Tumor mutation count correlated with how many alpha and beta TCRs expanded intratumorally.

TCRdb re-called the 5' RACE reads with MiXCR, one entry per CDR3 protein. The table lists approximately 94,000 distinct CDR3 sequences, around 4.8% of them singletons, with 21% in the top ten. Documented time point: sample taken at primary tumor resection. Their specific antigens are unknown. The specimen comprised lung tumor tissue, sampled at surgery. These receptors all come from a male donor with early-stage non-small cell lung cancer.

This clonotype was counted many times. In DNA, the CDR3 is TGCGCCAGCAGCTTTTGGACAGGAGCGTCTCAGGGCTACACCTTC. It yields the protein CASSFWTGASQGYTF. This chain joins TRBV5-1 and TRBJ1-2; 7 nucleotides agree with TRBD1. V dropped 2 bases and J dropped 8; count of bases not matched to a gene: 12. The V gene's germline CDR1 is SGHRS and CDR2 YFSETQ. CDR3 size: 15 residues. Full variable domain (outside the CDR3, taken from reference TRBV5-1 and TRBJ1-2): KAGVTQTPRYLIKTRGQQVTLSCSPISGHRSVSWYQQTPGQGLQFLFEYFSETQRNKGNFPGRFSGRQFSNSRSEMNVSTLELGDSALYLCASSFWTGASQGYTFGSGTRLTVV.

The genes are TRBV5-4 and TRBJ1-6, with no clear D. V was pared by 5 bases and J by 10 bases, with 22 bases between. CDR1 is SGHNT, CDR2 YYREEE, per germline (reference sequence). The CDR3 covers 16 residues. CDR3 nucleotides: TGTGCCAGCAGTGATTCGGCGTCGGATTTGTGGTCACCCCTCCACTTT. It specifies CASSDSASDLWSPLHF.

This clonotype came up a few times. The V gene is TRBV5-6, the J gene TRBJ2-4; D is perhaps TRBD2 (5 bases). The germline V and J ends were trimmed by 4 bases and 1 base, with 15 bases remaining between them. Germline values: CDR1 SGHDT, CDR2 YYEEEE. The CDR3 sequence is 16 residues long. This CDR3 reads CASSATSTWAKNIQYF. The DNA of the CDR3 is TGTGCCAGCAGCGCCACTAGTACTTGGGCCAAAAACATTCAGTACTTC.

In its sample, this clonotype was seen many times. A read error may be the cause here, since a much bigger clone is one base away. The V and J genes are TRBV12-3 or TRBV12-4 and TRBJ1-2, with 8 bases aligning to TRBD1. The CDR3 loop spans 13 amino acids. V gave up 3 bases and J gave up 4 bases; unmatched junction bases: 1. The CDR3 DNA follows: TGTGCCAGCAGTTTGACAGGGGCCTATGGCTACACCTTC. Its translation: CASSLTGAYGYTF.

In this sample, this clonotype turned up many times. The chain combines TRBV2 with TRBJ2-1; a weak D match, TRBD2 (5 bases). The CDR3 length is 15 residues. V lost 7 bases to trimming and J lost 7 bases, with 20 bases between them. Germline assignment: CDR1 SNHLY and CDR2 FYNNEI. The CDR3 DNA reads as TGTGCCAGCATCCAAGAGGGCCAACCTAGGAATGAGCAGTTCTTC. Amino acids: CASIQEGQPRNEQFF.

This clonotype was seen ten or more times. As DNA, the CDR3 is TGCAGTGCTAGGTCGTTTTTTAATGAGCAGTTCTTC. The encoded protein is CSARSFFNEQFF. The genes are TRBV20-1 and TRBJ2-1, with D unresolved. Germline V gene sequence: CDR1 DFQATT, CDR2 SNEGSKA (reference sequence). Trimming took off 3 bases at V and 7 bases at J, with 10 bases between the two ends. The CDR3 is made up of 12 amino acids.

This clonotype was detected a few times. The V and J genes are TRBV10-3 and TRBJ2-6; D is possibly TRBD1 (6 bases). Germline values: CDR1 ENHRY, CDR2 SYGVKD. V was clipped by 4 bases and J by 2 bases, with 12 bases between them. The CDR3 is 16 amino acids. The CDR3 DNA reads TGTGCCATCAGTGTAGGCAAGGGGGCTGGGGCCAACGTCCTGACTTTC. Residues: CAISVGKGAGANVLTF.

This clonotype showed up many times. V is TRBV5-1 and J is TRBJ1-5; D not certain. CDR1 SGHRS and CDR2 YFSETQ come from the germline V gene. The V end was cut by 2 bases, the J end by 3 bases, with 6 bases between. The CDR3 loop spans 13 amino acids. CDR3 region: CASSLDFNQPQHF. CDR3 nucleotides: TGCGCCAGCAGCTTAGATTTCAATCAGCCCCAGCATTTT.

This clonotype was seen at least ten times. The chain couples TRBV28 to TRBJ2-7, with 7 nucleotides matching TRBD1. Germline V gene data show CDR1 as MDHEN and CDR2 as SYDVKM. The CDR3 runs to 14 residues. Trimming at V came to 3 bases and at J to 1 base, leaving 3 bases not matched to a gene. The CDR3 protein is CASSLDRNSYEQYF. The CDR3 coding sequence is TGTGCCAGCAGTTTGGACAGGAATTCCTACGAGCAGTACTTC.

This clonotype has at least ten counts. The gene calls are TRBV12-3 or TRBV12-4 and TRBJ2-1; maybe TRBD2 (5 bases). Trimming stripped 5 bases from V and 8 bases from J, with 16 bases between. This CDR3 spans 14 amino acids. The CDR3 sequence: CASSAFGGADEQFF. CDR3 sequence (DNA): TGTGCCAGCAGTGCCTTCGGCGGAGCGGATGAGCAGTTCTTC.

This clonotype came up a few times. The chain uses TRBV7-9 and TRBJ2-7; the D gene could be TRBD1 or TRBD2 (5 bases each). V was trimmed by 5 bases and J by 5 bases, leaving 10 bases between them. The CDR3 loop spans 12 amino acids. CDR1 is SEHNR and CDR2 is FQNEAQ in the germline V gene (reference sequence). Here the CDR3 DNA reads TGTGCCAGCAGCAGGGACGTGGACGAGCAGTACTTC. Translated: CASSRDVDEQYF.

This clonotype was counted many times. The rearrangement links TRBV4-1 to TRBJ1-2; D gene uncertain. V was trimmed by 4 bases and J by 0 bases, leaving 9 bases between them. This CDR3 is 14 amino acids long. Germline V gene sequence: CDR1 MGHRA, CDR2 YSYEKL. The CDR3 DNA is TGCGCCAGCAGCCGCGAAAGAGCTAACTATGGCTACACCTTC. It is translated as CASSRERANYGYTF.

This clonotype was detected ten times or more. The rearrangement links TRBV5-1 to TRBJ2-1, with a weak D call TRBD2 (5 bases). Germline V gene sequence: CDR1 SGHRS, CDR2 YFSETQ. V dropped 4 bases and J dropped 0 bases, with 17 bases sitting between them. The CDR3 is 17 amino acids. CDR3 coding DNA: TGCGCCAGCAGCCTGGAGGAGAGGAGAACCTCCTACAATGAGCAGTTCTTC. It translates to CASSLEERRTSYNEQFF. Drawing the rest from reference TRBV5-1 and TRBJ2-1, the complete variable domain is KAGVTQTPRYLIKTRGQQVTLSCSPISGHRSVSWYQQTPGQGLQFLFEYFSETQRNKGNFPGRFSGRQFSNSRSEMNVSTLELGDSALYLCASSLEERRTSYNEQFFGPGTRLTVL.

This clonotype was recorded many times. The chain uses TRBV2 and TRBJ2-1; weak D call: TRBD2 (6 bases). This CDR3 has 12 amino acids. Per the germline V gene, CDR1 is SNHLY and CDR2 is FYNNEI. Between the trimmed V and J ends, which lost 3 bases and 15 bases, there was a span of 15 bases. The CDR3 loop reads CASSEERAGWFF. Written as DNA, the CDR3 is TGTGCCAGCAGTGAGGAGCGGGCGGGCTGGTTCTTC.

The chain couples TRBV28 to TRBJ2-6, with a weak D call TRBD1 (6 bases). Germline V gene lookup returns CDR1 MDHEN and CDR2 SYDVKM. The CDR3 totals 16 residues. The V end was cut by 6 bases, the J end by 0 bases, with 12 bases between. The CDR3 region has the DNA TGTGCCAGCAGCCGGGACACCCCCTCTGGGGCCAACGTCCTGACTTTC. Amino acids: CASSRDTPSGANVLTF.

Ten or more counts support this clonotype. This sequence joins TRBV2 and TRBJ1-4; D gene ambiguous. Trimming took 7 bases from V and 0 from J, leaving 12 bases between them. Germline values: CDR1 SNHLY, CDR2 FYNNEI. The CDR3 is made up of 15 amino acids. CDR3 DNA: TGTGCCAGCACCCAACAATGGGCAACTAATGAAAAACTGTTTTTT. It specifies CASTQQWATNEKLFF. The full variable domain, its missing parts supplied by reference TRBV2 and TRBJ1-4, is EPEVTQTPSHQVTQMGQEVILRCVPISNHLYFYWYRQILGQKVEFLVSFYNNEISEKSEIFDDQFSVERPDGSNFTLKIRSTKLEDSAMYFCASTQQWATNEKLFFGSGTQLSVL.

In this sample, this clonotype turned up many times. The chain carries TRBV6-2 or TRBV6-3 and TRBJ2-1, with 7 positions matching TRBD1. Germline V gene lookup returns CDR1 MNHEY and CDR2 SVGEGT. J lost 5 bases, V lost 2 bases, and 3 bases had no gene match. The CDR3 length is 14 residues. The CDR3 here is CASSYGTENNEQFF. In nucleotides, the CDR3 is TGTGCCAGCAGTTACGGGACAGAGAACAATGAGCAGTTCTTC.

Turning to this clonotype: This could be a read error, since a much larger clone is one nucleotide away. The chain uses TRBV11-2 and TRBJ2-1; perhaps D is TRBD1 or TRBD2 (5 bases each). Germline CDR1 and CDR2: SGHAT and FQNNGV. The CDR3 runs 14 residues. V lost 5 bases, J lost 5 bases, and 13 bases lay in between. CDR3 protein: CASSHRDHNNEQFF. CDR3 nucleotides: TGTGCCAGCAGCCACCGGGACCATAACAATGAGCAGTTCTTC.

This clonotype turned up a few times. The V and J genes are TRBV6-1 and TRBJ2-7, with 9 bases that match TRBD1. The V and J ends lost 2 bases and 4 bases, in that order; junction bases with no gene match: 15. Germline V gene sequence: CDR1 MNHNS, CDR2 SASEGT. The CDR3 length is 18 residues. CDR3 nucleotides: TGTGCCAGCAGTGAATCTCTAGGACAGGGGAATATAGGATACGAGCAGTACTTC. Protein: CASSESLGQGNIGYEQYF.

This clonotype was seen at least ten times. The CDR3 loop is CASSLRARGIYEQYF. In DNA, the CDR3 is TGTGCCAGCAGCCTAAGAGCACGCGGGATCTACGAGCAGTACTTC. V usage is TRBV3-1 and J usage is TRBJ2-7, with a weak D call TRBD2 (6 bases). The CDR3 is 15 residues long. Germline assignment: CDR1 LGHDT and CDR2 YNNKEL (reference sequence). V dropped 4 bases and J dropped 3 bases, with 16 bases sitting between them.

About this clonotype: A read error may explain this, as a much larger clone is one base away. The chain links TRBV4-2 to TRBJ2-3; D uncertain. This CDR3 spans 13 amino acids. Per germline, CDR1 LGHNA and CDR2 YNFKEQ. CDR3 in DNA: TGTGTCAGCAGCCAATTTAGAGTAGATACGCAGTATTTT. Its protein is CVSSQFRVDTQYF.

This clonotype has a count of ten or more. V usage is TRBV28 and J usage is TRBJ2-7; possible D gene TRBD2, 6 bases. The CDR3 length is 15 residues. Germline-derived CDR1 and CDR2 are MDHEN and SYDVKM. V was clipped by 3 bases and J by 2 bases, with 14 bases between them. The CDR3 DNA is TGTGCCAGCAGTTTGCTAGCGCGACGAACCTACGAGCAGTACTTC. This sequence encodes CASSLLARRTYEQYF.

The chain links TRBV3-1 to TRBJ2-7, with no clear D. V lost 1 base, J lost 6 bases, and 7 bases lay in between. Germline V CDR1 and CDR2: LGHDT, YNNKEL (reference sequence). The CDR3 loop spans 12 amino acids. The CDR3 sequence: CASSQGVAEQYF. The CDR3 DNA reads as TGTGCCAGCAGCCAAGGGGTCGCCGAGCAGTACTTC.

This clonotype has ten or more counts. The V and J genes are TRBV6-5 and TRBJ2-2, with 10 bases that match TRBD2. The V gene's germline CDR1 is MNHEY and CDR2 SVGAGI. CDR3 length equals 17 residues. The junction had 5 bases not matched to a gene; V was cut back by 1 base and J by 3 bases. The CDR3 region is CASSYFPSGSDTGELFF. The CDR3 DNA is TGTGCCAGCAGTTACTTCCCTAGCGGGAGTGACACCGGGGAGCTGTTTTTT.

Ten or more counts support this clonotype. The V and J genes are TRBV27 and TRBJ2-1; D remains ambiguous. The V gene's germline CDR1 is MNHEY and CDR2 SMNVEV (reference sequence). Trimming left V 6 bases short and J 8 bases short, with 14 bases between. The CDR3 loop spans 13 amino acids. CDR3 sequence (DNA): TGTGCCAGCAGCCCGTTAATCAACGATGAGCAGTTCTTC. Its protein product is CASSPLINDEQFF.

In this sample, this clonotype turned up many times. The chain combines TRBV6-1 with TRBJ2-3, with 10 bases matching TRBD2. CDR3 size: 16 residues. Germline values: CDR1 MNHNS, CDR2 SASEGT. Trimming removed 3 bases from V and 2 bases from J; junction bases left unmatched: 5. For the CDR3, the DNA is TGTGCCAGCAGTGAGGGTAGCGGGAGGCTCACAGATACGCAGTATTTT. This sequence encodes CASSEGSGRLTDTQYF.

The CDR3 here is CSAREVLATGGELFF. The CDR3, as DNA: TGCAGTGCTAGAGAAGTACTAGCCACCGGCGGGGAGCTGTTTTTT. The chain couples TRBV20-1 to TRBJ2-2; TRBD2 might be the D (6 bases). V lost 0 bases and J 7 bases, leaving 15 bases between the germline ends. Germline CDR1 and CDR2: DFQATT and SNEGSKA (reference sequence). The CDR3 totals 15 residues.

This clonotype was seen at least ten times. This chain links TRBV28 with TRBJ1-2; D may be TRBD1 (6 bases). Germline CDR1 is MDHEN and CDR2 is SYDVKM. The CDR3 has 15 residues. Trimming took off 3 bases at V and 7 bases at J, with 18 bases between the two ends. The CDR3 protein is CASSFSLGGAFGYTF. The CDR3 nucleotides read TGTGCCAGCAGTTTTTCCCTCGGGGGCGCTTTTGGCTACACCTTC.

This clonotype was recorded at least ten times. The chain links TRBV27 to TRBJ2-1, with unresolved D. The length of the CDR3 is 13 residues. Germline CDR1 MNHEY, CDR2 SMNVEV (reference sequence). The V and J ends lost 4 bases and 5 bases respectively, with 9 bases between them. CDR3 nucleotides: TGTGCCAGCAGTTGGGTCATCAACAATGAGCAGTTCTTC. It encodes CASSWVINNEQFF.

This clonotype was observed at least ten times. V usage is TRBV20-1 and J usage is TRBJ2-7, with TRBD2 matching over 8 bases. The CDR3 loop spans 16 amino acids. Trimming at V came to 3 bases and at J to 2 bases, leaving 12 bases not matched to a gene. The germline gives CDR1 DFQATT, CDR2 SNEGSKA (reference sequence). The CDR3 protein is CSASGYGAGATYEQYF. The DNA of the CDR3 is TGCAGTGCTAGCGGATATGGAGCGGGAGCCACCTACGAGCAGTACTTC.